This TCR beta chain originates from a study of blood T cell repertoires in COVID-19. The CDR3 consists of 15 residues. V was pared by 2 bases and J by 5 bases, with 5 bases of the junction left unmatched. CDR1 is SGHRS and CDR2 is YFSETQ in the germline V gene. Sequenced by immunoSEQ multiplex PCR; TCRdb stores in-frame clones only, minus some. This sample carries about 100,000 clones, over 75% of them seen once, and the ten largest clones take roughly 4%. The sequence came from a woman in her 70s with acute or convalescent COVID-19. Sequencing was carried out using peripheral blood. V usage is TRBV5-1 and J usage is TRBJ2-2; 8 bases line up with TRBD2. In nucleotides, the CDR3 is TGCGCCAGCAGCTTTTCCGGGACTAGAACCGGGGAGCTGTTTTTT. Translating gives CASSFSGTRTGELFF.